These 29 T cell receptor beta chains were all obtained from the same sample, sequenced in a study of memory CD4+ T cells and cytomegalovirus serostatus. Sequencing used immunoSEQ multiplex PCR; TCRdb keeps in-frame clones, though not all of them. The sample consists of under 40,000 clones, around 80% of them appearing once. Single viable CD3+CD4+CD8-CD45RO+ cells were sorted as the memory CD4+ T cells. Sequences were obtained from memory CD4+ T cells from blood. These receptors came from an adult in good health and CMV-seropositive.

Remarks on this clone: An end of the junction does not agree with germline; a read error may underlie this. The chain employs TRBV7-7 and TRBJ2-5; TRBD1 matches 11 bases. Germline values: CDR1 SSHAT, CDR2 FNYEAQ (reference sequence). The length of the CDR3 is 14 residues. The CDR3 loop reads CASSSDRGHETQYF. The DNA of the CDR3 is TGTGCTAGCAGCTCGGACAGGGGGCATGAGACCCAGTACTTC.

The V call is TRBV7-9, the J call TRBJ1-1; the D gene is possibly TRBD1 (6 bases). Germline V gives CDR1 SEHNR, CDR2 FQNEAQ (reference sequence). CDR3 length: 13 amino acids. The ends were cut back, 3 bases at V and 5 bases at J, with 10 bases in the middle. This CDR3 is CASSFYGQTEAFF. CDR3 in DNA: TGTGCCAGCAGCTTTTACGGACAGACTGAAGCTTTCTTT.

The chain recombines TRBV28 with TRBJ2-4; D may match TRBD1 or TRBD2 (5 bases each). This CDR3 has 15 residues. Germline V gene lookup returns CDR1 MDHEN and CDR2 SYDVKM. The ends were cut back, 4 bases at V and 5 bases at J, with 15 bases in the middle. CDR3 amino acids: CASSSSGTGQNIQYF. The CDR3 coding sequence is TGTGCCAGCAGTTCCTCCGGGACGGGCCAAAACATTCAGTACTTC.

This clone has just a few counts. This chain connects TRBV4-1 to TRBJ1-1; 8 positions agree with TRBD1. This CDR3 spans 15 amino acids. Germline values: CDR1 MGHRA, CDR2 YSYEKL. With V trimmed by 4 bases and J by 3 bases, 7 bases remained unmatched. CDR3 sequence (DNA): TGCGCCAGCAGCCTGTCTGGACAGGGCGACACTGAAGCTTTCTTT. Residues: CASSLSGQGDTEAFF.

The chain employs TRBV5-8 and TRBJ1-5; 8 positions match TRBD1. CDR3 length: 18 amino acids. With 2 bases clipped from V and 2 bases from J, the junction kept 12 bases outside the gene matches. The V gene's germline CDR1 is SGHTS and CDR2 YDEGEE. CDR3 sequence (DNA): TGTGCCAGCAGCTTAAGCCAGGGGGCGCGGCTCGGCAATCAGCCCCAGCATTTT. It encodes CASSLSQGARLGNQPQHF.

The genes are TRBV29-1 and TRBJ2-5; D gene unclear. The CDR3 is 13 amino acids. The germline V gene encodes CDR1 SQVTM and CDR2 ANQGSEA. The germline V and J ends were trimmed by 5 bases and 1 base, with 11 bases remaining between them. The CDR3 sequence is CSVYRPPQETQYF. CDR3 coding DNA: TGCAGCGTTTATCGGCCCCCCCAAGAGACCCAGTACTTC.

In this sample, this clone turned up a few times. The chain uses TRBV28 and TRBJ1-4; 7 nucleotides line up with TRBD1. Germline loops: CDR1 MDHEN, CDR2 SYDVKM. The CDR3 has 18 amino acids. Unmatched junction bases numbered 14, after V lost 3 bases and J lost 4 bases. The chain's CDR3 is CASSFTLIRGQNNEKLFF. The DNA of the CDR3 is TGTGCCAGCAGTTTTACTCTTATTAGGGGACAGAATAATGAAAAACTGTTTTTT.

This clone was seen once. J is TRBJ1-3 and V is TRBV11-1; a weak D match, TRBD1 (6 bases). CDR3 length: 14 residues. V lost 4 bases to trimming and J lost 4 bases, with 11 bases between them. Germline loops: CDR1 SGHAT, CDR2 FQDESV (reference sequence). The CDR3 loop is CASSSRGSGNTIYF. The CDR3 DNA reads as TGTGCCAGCAGCTCGAGGGGGTCCGGAAACACCATATATTTT.

This clone was detected once. This rearrangement joins TRBV18 to TRBJ1-1, with D uncertain. The germline V gene encodes CDR1 KGHSH and CDR2 LQKENI. The CDR3 contains 14 residues. V gave up 0 bases and J gave up 2 bases, with 7 bases separating them. The CDR3 DNA reads as TGTGCCAGCTCACCACCCAGCTATAACACTGAAGCTTTCTTT. Translated: CASSPPSYNTEAFF. The full variable domain, in which reference TRBV18 and TRBJ1-1 provide the parts outside the CDR3, is NAGVMQNPRHLVRRRGQEARLRCSPMKGHSHVYWYRQLPEEGLKFMVYLQKENIIDESGMPKERFSAEFPKEGPSILRIQQVVRGDSAAYFCASSPPSYNTEAFFGQGTRLTVV.

The chain is built from TRBV2 and TRBJ2-5, with D maybe TRBD1 (6 bases). With 3 bases removed from V and 5 bases from J, the gap between germline ends came to 16 bases. CDR1 is SNHLY, CDR2 FYNNEI, per germline. The length of the CDR3 is 15 residues. The chain's CDR3 is CASSEPTGGWETQYF. Here the CDR3 DNA reads TGTGCCAGCAGTGAGCCGACAGGAGGATGGGAGACCCAGTACTTC.

The rearrangement links TRBV7-2 to TRBJ2-1, with a tentative D call TRBD2 (5 bases). V was clipped by 7 bases and J by 12 bases, with 19 bases between them. The germline V gene encodes CDR1 SGHTA and CDR2 FQGNSA. The CDR3 runs 13 residues. The CDR3 here is CASTPVGRGWQFF. The DNA of the CDR3 is TGTGCCAGCACCCCGGTCGGTCGGGGATGGCAGTTCTTC.

V usage is TRBV2 and J usage is TRBJ1-1; possible D gene TRBD1, 5 bases. The CDR3 length is 13 residues. Germline V gene lookup returns CDR1 SNHLY and CDR2 FYNNEI. Trimming left V 7 bases short and J 1 base short, with 10 bases between. For the CDR3, the DNA is TGTGCCAGCATCATGCAGGGGAACACTGAAGCTTTCTTT. It yields the protein CASIMQGNTEAFF.

The chain uses TRBV18 and TRBJ2-6; D is ambiguous. The CDR3 covers 14 residues. V was shortened by 5 bases and J by 0 bases, with 5 bases between the two germline ends. Germline loops: CDR1 KGHSH, CDR2 LQKENI. CDR3 nucleotides: TGTGCCAGCTCAGGTATCTCTGGGGCCAACGTCCTGACTTTC. Translating it yields CASSGISGANVLTF. The full variable domain, in which reference TRBV18 and TRBJ2-6 provide the parts outside the CDR3, is NAGVMQNPRHLVRRRGQEARLRCSPMKGHSHVYWYRQLPEEGLKFMVYLQKENIIDESGMPKERFSAEFPKEGPSILRIQQVVRGDSAAYFCASSGISGANVLTFGAGSRLTVL.

The chain uses TRBV7-2 and TRBJ2-7; 8 positions match TRBD1. With V trimmed by 6 bases and J by 6 bases, 10 bases remained unmatched. This CDR3 is 14 amino acids long. Germline V lookup: CDR1 SGHTA, CDR2 FQGNSA. CDR3 DNA sequence: TGTGCCAGCAGTGCCCGGACAGGGCTGAGCGAGCAGTACTTC. This encodes CASSARTGLSEQYF.

The chain combines TRBV6-1 with TRBJ1-2, with a possible D match to TRBD1 (6 bases). Trimming took 1 base from V and 4 from J, leaving 10 bases between them. This CDR3 has 14 amino acids. Germline V gene sequence: CDR1 MNHNS, CDR2 SASEGT. The CDR3 sequence: CASSEVQGGYGYTF. As DNA, the CDR3 is TGTGCCAGCAGTGAAGTACAGGGAGGCTATGGCTACACCTTC.

V and J are TRBV5-4 and TRBJ1-4, with TRBD1 as a possible D gene (5 bases). V was clipped by 3 bases and J by 4 bases, with 13 bases between them. Looked up from germline, CDR1 is SGHNT and CDR2 is YYREEE (reference sequence). The length of the CDR3 is 15 residues. In DNA, the CDR3 is TGTGCCAGCAGCTGGGGAGGGGCGAATAATGAAAAACTGTTTTTT. Translated, it gives CASSWGGANNEKLFF.

The chain carries TRBV11-2 and TRBJ2-5; 10 nucleotides line up with TRBD2. J lost 5 bases, V lost 6 bases, and 18 bases had no gene match. The CDR3 is 18 residues long. Germline lookup yields CDR1 SGHAT and CDR2 FQNNGV. DNA for the CDR3: TGTGCCAGCAGTCCGAAGCGGCTAGCGGGAGTCCCTTGGGAGACCCAGTACTTC. Translation gives CASSPKRLAGVPWETQYF. Filled out from reference TRBV11-2 and TRBJ2-5, the complete variable domain reads EAGVAQSPRYKIIEKRQSVAFWCNPISGHATLYWYQQILGQGPKLLIQFQNNGVVDDSQLPKDRFSAERLKGVDSTLKIQPAKLEDSAVYLCASSPKRLAGVPWETQYFGPGTRLLVL.

This chain connects TRBV7-2 to TRBJ2-2, with unresolved D. Deletions cut 4 bases from V and 6 bases from J, with 12 bases between. Looked up from germline, CDR1 is SGHTA and CDR2 is FQGNSA. The CDR3 runs 14 residues. CDR3 nucleotide sequence: TGTGCCAGCAGCTCCTTTAGCATCTCCGGGGAGCTGTTTTTT. Amino acid sequence: CASSSFSISGELFF.

This sequence joins TRBV19 and TRBJ2-7; TRBD1 aligns across 9 bases. Germline assignment: CDR1 LNHDA and CDR2 SQIVND (reference sequence). The CDR3 length is 18 residues. The J segment lost 5 bases and the V segment lost 1 base, leaving 15 bases of the junction unmatched. The CDR3: CASSIVGQGLKESNEQYF. The CDR3 DNA is TGTGCCAGTAGTATAGTAGGACAGGGGCTAAAGGAATCAAACGAGCAGTACTTC.

The rearrangement uses TRBV10-3 and TRBJ2-7; 9 bases map to TRBD2. With V trimmed by 5 bases and J by 0 bases, 2 bases remained unmatched. Germline V gene data show CDR1 as ENHRY and CDR2 as SYGVKD. The CDR3 spans 14 residues. CDR3 sequence: CAISSGRSSYEQYF. CDR3 in DNA: TGTGCCATCAGTAGCGGGAGGAGCTCCTACGAGCAGTACTTC.

The J gene is TRBJ1-2, the V gene TRBV4-2; D remains ambiguous. Germline CDR1 LGHNA, CDR2 YNFKEQ. With 0 bases removed from V and 8 bases from J, the gap between germline ends came to 16 bases. The CDR3 loop spans 15 amino acids. DNA for the CDR3: TGTGCCAGCAGCCAAGAGTGGGAAAGGAAGGGAGGCTACACCTTC. Protein: CASSQEWERKGGYTF.

The chain recombines TRBV18 with TRBJ2-1; TRBD1 matches at 7 bases. The CDR3 extends over 12 amino acids. Germline CDR1 reads KGHSH; CDR2 reads LQKENI. Trimming took 1 base from V and 10 from J; bases not matched to a gene: 1. CDR3 DNA sequence: TGTGCCAGCTCACCACGACAGGGCGAGCAGTTCTTC. Its translation is CASSPRQGEQFF.

The chain uses TRBV27 and TRBJ2-1, with a possible D match to TRBD1 (5 bases). V lost 0 bases and J lost 3, with 12 bases in between. The CDR3 is 16 amino acids. The germline V gene has CDR1 MNHEY and CDR2 SMNVEV (reference sequence). CDR3 sequence: CASSLSQGFRYNEQFF. CDR3 DNA sequence: TGTGCCAGCAGTTTATCCCAGGGATTTCGCTACAATGAGCAGTTCTTC.

This rearrangement joins TRBV18 to TRBJ1-1; tentatively, D is TRBD1 (6 bases). Germline V gene data show CDR1 as KGHSH and CDR2 as LQKENI. The CDR3 is made up of 12 amino acids. Trimming pared 5 bases from V and 5 bases from J, leaving 9 bases between. Here the CDR3 DNA reads TGTGCCAGCTCAACGACAGGAACTGAAGCTTTCTTT. Translating it yields CASSTTGTEAFF.

This clone appeared once. J is TRBJ1-1 and V is TRBV2; no reliable D call. V gave up 4 bases and J gave up 0 bases, with 9 bases separating them. Germline CDR1 and CDR2: SNHLY and FYNNEI. The CDR3 consists of 14 residues. Here the CDR3 DNA reads TGTGCCAGCAGTGGGCTGAGCATGAACACTGAAGCTTTCTTT. This codes for CASSGLSMNTEAFF.

This sequence joins TRBV6-1 and TRBJ2-4; 7 nucleotides agree with TRBD2. The CDR3 has 13 residues. Germline V gene sequence: CDR1 MNHNS, CDR2 SASEGT. Trimming removed 4 bases from V and 8 bases from J; junction bases left unmatched: 5. The CDR3 nucleotides are TGTGCCAGCAGTGCGCGGGGGACGGACATTCAGTACTTC. This gives the protein CASSARGTDIQYF.

The genes are TRBV29-1 and TRBJ2-5, with 7 bases lining up with TRBD2. This CDR3 has 14 residues. Trimming at V came to 4 bases and at J to 2 bases, leaving 7 bases not matched to a gene. CDR1 is SQVTM, CDR2 ANQGSEA, per germline. The CDR3 loop is CSVGRGSRQETQYF. CDR3 sequence (DNA): TGCAGCGTTGGCCGCGGGAGCAGACAAGAGACCCAGTACTTC.

This sequence joins TRBV6-1 and TRBJ2-7, with 10 bases matching TRBD1. J gave up 3 bases and V 7 bases, and 9 bases lay outside the gene matches. Germline V gene data show CDR1 as MNHNS and CDR2 as SASEGT. The CDR3 is made up of 15 amino acids. Here the CDR3 reads CASNPGTGVRYEQYF. In DNA, the CDR3 is TGTGCCAGCAACCCGGGGACAGGGGTCCGCTACGAGCAGTACTTC.

The CDR3 region is CASSLDPQGPETQYF. DNA of the CDR3: TGCGCCAGCAGCTTGGACCCACAGGGGCCAGAGACCCAGTACTTC. V gene TRBV5-1 combines with J gene TRBJ2-5, with 7 bases lining up with TRBD1. This CDR3 has 15 residues. The germline V gene encodes CDR1 SGHRS and CDR2 YFSETQ. Trimming took 0 bases from V and 4 from J; bases not matched to a gene: 6.